The following is a T cell receptor beta chain sequence with its context. Its target is not known. These data come from a study of long-term antiretroviral therapy in people with HIV. Overall study results and limits: Every time point showed a repertoire led by clones expanded before ART.

Germline CDR1 reads SGHTA; CDR2 reads FQGNSA. The CDR3 runs 15 residues. The trim removed 6 bases at V and 6 bases at J, leaving 9 bases unmatched. The run of the v3.0 immunoSEQ assay was at survey level. Generated by immunoSEQ multiplex PCR, the TCRdb table keeps only in-frame clones and is missing some. The table includes over 25,000 clones, approximately 81% detected once. This clonotype was sampled from a man aged 35-49 years with HIV. The sample in question was unsorted PBMCs, obtained 3 years after starting antiretroviral therapy. The chain employs TRBV7-2 and TRBJ2-2; 8 bases match TRBD2. CDR3 nucleotides: TGTGCCAGCAGGGGGAGGGGACTAGACCCCGGGGAGCTGTTTTTT. This translates into CASRGRGLDPGELFF.